The next 2 T cell receptor beta chains were all read from a single sample in a study of tumor and adjacent non-tumor tissue in lung cancer. The template was RNA from unsorted bulk tissue. Three rounds of nested PCR, following a modified ARM-PCR protocol, produced the TCRbeta library. MiXCR was run by TCRdb on the multiplex PCR reads, yielding one entry per CDR3 protein. The sample lists tens of thousands of distinct CDR3 sequences, around 60% occurring once. The sample was lung tumor tissue. These receptors came from a man in his fifties with non-small cell lung cancer.

On this clonotype itself: It may be a read error: a sequence one base away is much more abundant. The rearrangement uses TRBV20-1 and TRBJ1-5; 7 bases fit TRBD1. Germline-derived CDR1 and CDR2 are DFQATT and SNEGSKA (reference sequence). This CDR3 region has 15 residues. The CDR3 is CGARVPGGSNQPQHF. For the CDR3, the DNA is TGCGGTGCTAGGGTCCCAGGGGGAAGCAATCAGCCCCAGCATTTT.

Of note for this clonotype: Lacking the conserved final phenylalanine or tryptophan, this CDR3 likely reflects a read error. V gene TRBV11-3 combines with J gene TRBJ1-2; 8 nucleotides align to TRBD1. The CDR3 has 11 amino acids. The trim removed 11 bases at V and 10 bases at J, leaving 9 bases unmatched. The germline gives CDR1 SGHNT, CDR2 YENEEA. The CDR3 DNA reads TGTGCCCGACAGGGGTCGCGTGCCTACACCCTC. This codes for CARQGSRAYTL.